This T cell receptor (beta chain) was identified during a study of beta chain features in type 1 diabetes. Findings and limits, study-wide: VDJ junctions from type 1 diabetes patients carried fewer insertions and larger deletions. Among all four CD4+ subsets, Type 1 diabetes patients had TCRB CDR3s that were moderately but significantly shorter.

A sort by CD45RO/CCR7/CD25/CD127/CD95/CD27 yielded CD4+ naive, central memory, regulatory and stem cell-like memory cells. In regard to this clone: Its cognate antigen is unknown.

Isolated RNA was reverse transcribed in full, so expressed TCRB transcripts were sequenced. TCRdb's table, derived via immunoSEQ multiplex PCR, lists solely in-frame clones and lacks some. The sample contains 220,000 or so clones, 55% to 70% of which appear only once. This sequence was found in a man in his thirties or forties in good health. Sequencing used naive CD4+ T cells from blood.

Written as DNA, the CDR3 is TGTGCCTGGGTCTCGGCATCCTACAATGAGCAGTTCTTC. It specifies CAWVSASYNEQFF. The chain recombines TRBV30 with TRBJ2-1; D gene uncertain. V dropped 5 bases and J dropped 1 base, with 9 bases sitting between them. The CDR3 has 13 residues. Germline V CDR1 and CDR2: GTSNPN, SVGIG (reference sequence).